The rows below give T cell receptor beta chains drawn from one sample of a study of early stage breast cancer tumors. The protocol was immunoSEQ multiplex PCR, while the TCRdb copy is restricted to in-frame clones and leaves out a portion. Of tens of thousands of clones detected, 80% to 90% appear once; the ten largest clones hold about a tenth. The sequenced material came from blood. The origin of the receptors is a person aged 45 to 59 with breast cancer. Each CDR3 is given with its conserved first and last residue. Fields, in order: CDR3 length, J gene, clone size, V gene, D gene, CDR3 protein, CDR3 DNA. A D gene is named only where the DNA matches it firmly. A clone size is listed for some rows: how often the clone was seen (once, few, many), or a class if it is expanded.

len: 15
j_gene: TRBJ1-4
abundance: -
v_gene: TRBV28
d_gene: TRBD1
CDR3aa: CAITRPGQGQEKLFF
CDR3nt: TGTGCCATCACGAGGCCGGGACAGGGTCAGGAAAAACTGTTTTTT

len: 17
j_gene: TRBJ2-3
abundance: -
v_gene: TRBV27
d_gene: -
CDR3aa: CASSRPLSGLGSDTQYF
CDR3nt: TGTGCCAGCAGTCGCCCTTTGAGTGGCCTTGGCTCAGATACGCAGTATTTT

len: 14
j_gene: TRBJ1-2
abundance: -
v_gene: TRBV5-1
d_gene: -
CDR3aa: CASSLEYDNYGYTF
CDR3nt: TGCGCCAGCAGCTTGGAATATGACAACTATGGCTACACCTTC

len: 13
j_gene: TRBJ1-5
abundance: -
v_gene: TRBV28
d_gene: -
CDR3aa: CATIGVSNQPQHF
CDR3nt: TGTGCCACCATAGGGGTTAGCAATCAGCCCCAGCATTTT

len: 15
j_gene: TRBJ2-3
abundance: once
v_gene: TRBV14
d_gene: -
CDR3aa: CASSQYQGLTDTQYF
CDR3nt: TGTGCCAGCAGCCAGTACCAGGGACTCACAGATACGCAGTATTTT

len: 19
j_gene: TRBJ2-3
abundance: -
v_gene: TRBV4-1
d_gene: -
CDR3aa: CASSQDRTGTTISTDTQYF
CDR3nt: TGCGCCAGCAGCCAAGATCGCACCGGGACAACAATTAGCACAGATACGCAGTATTTT

len: 16
j_gene: TRBJ2-5
abundance: -
v_gene: TRBV5-1
d_gene: TRBD1
CDR3aa: CASSRMTGGLEETQYF
CDR3nt: TGCGCCAGCAGCCGAATGACAGGGGGCTTGGAAGAGACCCAGTACTTC

len: 13
j_gene: TRBJ1-4
abundance: -
v_gene: TRBV6-6
d_gene: -
CDR3aa: CASRYRDLEKLFF
CDR3nt: TGTGCCAGCCGATACAGGGATTTGGAAAAACTGTTTTTT

len: 16
j_gene: TRBJ1-1
abundance: -
v_gene: TRBV6-6
d_gene: TRBD1
CDR3aa: CASSSPTGGAGTEAFF
CDR3nt: TGTGCCAGCAGTAGCCCGACAGGGGGCGCAGGCACTGAAGCTTTCTTT

len: 17
j_gene: TRBJ1-4
abundance: -
v_gene: TRBV7-2
d_gene: -
CDR3aa: CASSSWAGLATNEKLFF
CDR3nt: TGTGCCAGCAGCTCGTGGGCGGGGTTGGCAACTAATGAAAAACTGTTTTTT